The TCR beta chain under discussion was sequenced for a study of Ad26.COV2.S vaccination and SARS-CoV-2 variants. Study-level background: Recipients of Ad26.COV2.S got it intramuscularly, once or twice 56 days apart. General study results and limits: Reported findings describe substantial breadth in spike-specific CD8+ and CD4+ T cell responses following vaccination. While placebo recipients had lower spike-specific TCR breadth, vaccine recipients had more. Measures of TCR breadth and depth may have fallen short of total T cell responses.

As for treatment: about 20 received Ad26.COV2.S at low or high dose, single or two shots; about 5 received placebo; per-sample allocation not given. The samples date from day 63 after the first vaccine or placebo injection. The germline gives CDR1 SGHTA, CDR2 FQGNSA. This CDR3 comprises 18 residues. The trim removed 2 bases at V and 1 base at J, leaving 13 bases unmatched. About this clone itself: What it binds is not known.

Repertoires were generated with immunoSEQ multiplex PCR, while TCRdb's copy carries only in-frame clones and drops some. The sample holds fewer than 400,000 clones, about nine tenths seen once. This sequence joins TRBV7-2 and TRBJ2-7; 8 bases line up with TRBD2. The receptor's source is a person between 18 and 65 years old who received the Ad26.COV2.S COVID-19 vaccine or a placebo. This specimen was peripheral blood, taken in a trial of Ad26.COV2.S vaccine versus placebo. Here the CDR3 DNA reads TGTGCCAGCAGCTTAAGACTCTCCCGAAGCGGGAGATCCTACGAGCAGTACTTC. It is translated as CASSLRLSRSGRSYEQYF.